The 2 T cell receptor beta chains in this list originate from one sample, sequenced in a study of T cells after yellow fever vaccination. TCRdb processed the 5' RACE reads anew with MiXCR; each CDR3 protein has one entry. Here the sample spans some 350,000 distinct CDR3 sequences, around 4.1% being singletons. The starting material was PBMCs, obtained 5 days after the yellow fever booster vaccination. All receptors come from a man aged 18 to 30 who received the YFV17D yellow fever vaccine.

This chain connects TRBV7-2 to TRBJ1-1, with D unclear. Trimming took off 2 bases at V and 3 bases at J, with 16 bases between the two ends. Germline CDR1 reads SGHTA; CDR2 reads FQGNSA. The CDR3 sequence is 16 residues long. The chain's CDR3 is CASSLRSVRRDTEAFF. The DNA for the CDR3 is TGTGCCAGCAGCTTACGATCCGTTAGACGAGACACTGAAGCTTTCTTT.

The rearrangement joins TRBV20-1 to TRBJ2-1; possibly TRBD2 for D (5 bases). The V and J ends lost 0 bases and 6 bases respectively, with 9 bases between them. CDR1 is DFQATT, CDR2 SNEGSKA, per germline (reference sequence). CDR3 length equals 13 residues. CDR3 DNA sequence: TGCAGTGCTAGAGATGTAACTAGCAATGAGCAGTTCTTC. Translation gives CSARDVTSNEQFF.